This passage covers 2 T cell receptor beta chains from one sample sequenced in a study of T cell responses to AZD1222 COVID-19 vaccine. Profiling relied on immunoSEQ multiplex PCR, and the TCRdb table lists in-frame clones only, not all of them. The table has 75,000 to 95,000 clones, 85% seen once. The input for sequencing was peripheral blood, taken on day 0 of AZD1222 vaccination. The receptors were sampled from an adult in good health.

This chain's CDR3 is CASSLGGGFPRREQYF. The CDR3 DNA reads TGTGCCAGCAGTTTAGGTGGGGGTTTCCCCCGGCGCGAGCAGTACTTC. The rearrangement links TRBV28 to TRBJ2-7; D is perhaps TRBD1 or TRBD2 (5 bases each). V was clipped by 2 bases and J by 6 bases, with 20 bases between them. The CDR3 consists of 16 residues. Germline V CDR1 and CDR2: MDHEN, SYDVKM.

The gene calls are TRBV5-1 and TRBJ1-5; possible D gene TRBD1, 5 bases. Germline CDR1 reads SGHRS; CDR2 reads YFSETQ. The V end lost 4 bases, the J end lost 5 bases, and 10 bases lay between the germline ends. The CDR3 extends over 13 amino acids. For the CDR3, the DNA is TGCGCCAGCAGCCGCCGGGGGGATCAGCCCCAGCATTTT. It codes for CASSRRGDQPQHF.